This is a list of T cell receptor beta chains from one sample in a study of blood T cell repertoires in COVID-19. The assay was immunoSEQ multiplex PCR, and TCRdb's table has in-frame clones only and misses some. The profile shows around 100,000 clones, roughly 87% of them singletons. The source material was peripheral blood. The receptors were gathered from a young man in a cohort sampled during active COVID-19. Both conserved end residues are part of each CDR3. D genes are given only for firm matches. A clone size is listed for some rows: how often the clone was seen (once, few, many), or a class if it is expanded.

CDR3aa: CASSLDVQDPSNGYTF; CDR3nt: TGCGCCAGCAGCTTGGATGTACAGGACCCCTCTAACGGCTACACCTTC; abundance: .; j_gene: TRBJ1-2; d_gene: .; v_gene: TRBV5-1
CDR3aa: CASSRPSGQGAQGYTF; CDR3nt: TGTGCCAGCAGCCGCCCTTCGGGTCAGGGGGCGCAGGGCTACACCTTC; abundance: .; j_gene: TRBJ1-2; d_gene: TRBD1; v_gene: TRBV7-9
CDR3aa: CASTYGYTF; CDR3nt: TGTGCCAGCACTTATGGCTACACCTTC; abundance: .; j_gene: TRBJ1-2; d_gene: .; v_gene: TRBV27
CDR3aa: CASGTGGDSYNSPLHF; CDR3nt: TGTGCCAGCGGAACAGGGGGGGACTCCTATAATTCACCCCTCCACTTT; abundance: .; j_gene: TRBJ1-6; d_gene: TRBD1; v_gene: TRBV28
CDR3aa: CASSRTSGSTDTQYF; CDR3nt: TGCGCCAGCAGCCGGACGTCGGGAAGCACAGATACGCAGTATTTT; abundance: .; j_gene: TRBJ2-3; d_gene: .; v_gene: TRBV5-1
CDR3aa: CASSTYRWDRGNQETQYF; CDR3nt: TGTGCCAGCAGTACCTATAGATGGGACAGGGGTAACCAAGAGACCCAGTACTTC; abundance: .; j_gene: TRBJ2-5; d_gene: TRBD1; v_gene: TRBV28
CDR3aa: CASSLQGGEAFF; CDR3nt: TGTGCCAGCAGCTTACAGGGGGGTGAAGCTTTCTTT; abundance: .; j_gene: TRBJ1-1; d_gene: TRBD1; v_gene: TRBV11-2
CDR3aa: CASRGGLVQFF; CDR3nt: TGCGCCAGCCGAGGGGGCTTGGTGCAGTTCTTC; abundance: .; j_gene: TRBJ2-1; d_gene: TRBD1; v_gene: TRBV5-1
CDR3aa: CASRTAGSTDTQYF; CDR3nt: TGTGCCAGCAGGACCGCCGGGAGCACAGATACGCAGTATTTT; abundance: .; j_gene: TRBJ2-3; d_gene: .; v_gene: TRBV27
CDR3aa: CASIGAGEGYNQPQHF; CDR3nt: TGTGCCAGTATAGGGGCTGGGGAAGGGTACAATCAGCCCCAGCATTTT; abundance: .; j_gene: TRBJ1-5; d_gene: .; v_gene: TRBV19
CDR3aa: CASSPPMGQGAYGYTF; CDR3nt: TGTGCCAGCAGTCCGCCCATGGGACAGGGGGCTTATGGCTACACCTTC; abundance: .; j_gene: TRBJ1-2; d_gene: TRBD1; v_gene: TRBV2
CDR3aa: CSAEDYEQFF; CDR3nt: TGCAGTGCCGAAGACTATGAGCAGTTCTTC; abundance: once; j_gene: TRBJ2-1; d_gene: .; v_gene: TRBV20-1
CDR3aa: CAWQDYNEQFF; CDR3nt: TGTGCCTGGCAGGACTACAATGAGCAGTTCTTC; abundance: .; j_gene: TRBJ2-1; d_gene: .; v_gene: TRBV30
CDR3aa: CSVEKAGENTEAFF; CDR3nt: TGCAGCGTTGAAAAGGCAGGGGAGAACACTGAAGCTTTCTTT; abundance: once; j_gene: TRBJ1-1; d_gene: .; v_gene: TRBV29-1
CDR3aa: CATNRGLLNTEAFF; CDR3nt: TGTGCGACCAACAGGGGGCTTTTGAACACTGAAGCTTTCTTT; abundance: once; j_gene: TRBJ1-1; d_gene: TRBD1; v_gene: TRBV28
CDR3aa: CASSVDAGEQFF; CDR3nt: TGTGCCAGCAGCGTAGACGCCGGTGAGCAGTTCTTC; abundance: .; j_gene: TRBJ2-1; d_gene: .; v_gene: TRBV9
CDR3aa: CAWSVLSGFTDTQYF; CDR3nt: TGTGCCTGGAGTGTTTTGAGCGGATTCACAGATACGCAGTATTTT; abundance: .; j_gene: TRBJ2-3; d_gene: .; v_gene: TRBV30
CDR3aa: CASSRGQGDTNYGYTF; CDR3nt: TGTGCCAGCAGCCGCGGACAGGGGGATACTAACTATGGCTACACCTTC; abundance: .; j_gene: TRBJ1-2; d_gene: TRBD1; v_gene: TRBV7-2
CDR3aa: CASSQILQGIYEKLFF; CDR3nt: TGTGCCAGTAGCCAAATCCTACAGGGGATATATGAAAAACTGTTTTTT; abundance: .; j_gene: TRBJ1-4; d_gene: TRBD1; v_gene: TRBV19
CDR3aa: CASSLSRGPEGGYTF; CDR3nt: TGTGCCAGCAGCTTGAGCCGTGGACCGGAGGGTGGCTACACCTTC; abundance: .; j_gene: TRBJ1-2; d_gene: .; v_gene: TRBV11-2
CDR3aa: CAITWDRSNYGYTF; CDR3nt: TGTGCCATCACTTGGGACAGATCTAACTATGGCTACACCTTC; abundance: .; j_gene: TRBJ1-2; d_gene: TRBD1; v_gene: TRBV10-3
CDR3aa: CASTFGGPEAFF; CDR3nt: TGTGCCAGCACATTCGGGGGGCCTGAAGCTTTCTTT; abundance: .; j_gene: TRBJ1-1; d_gene: .; v_gene: TRBV2
CDR3aa: CASSASPGETYEQYF; CDR3nt: TGTGCCAGCAGCGCCTCCCCCGGGGAAACCTACGAGCAGTACTTC; abundance: .; j_gene: TRBJ2-7; d_gene: .; v_gene: TRBV27
CDR3aa: CASSLDGSTDTQYF; CDR3nt: TGCGCCAGCAGCTTGGACGGTAGTACAGATACGCAGTATTTT; abundance: .; j_gene: TRBJ2-3; d_gene: .; v_gene: TRBV5-1
CDR3aa: CASEPGAADSGELFF; CDR3nt: TGTGCCAGTGAACCAGGGGCTGCTGACTCCGGGGAGCTGTTTTTT; abundance: .; j_gene: TRBJ2-2; d_gene: .; v_gene: TRBV19
CDR3aa: CASSQGGQGGQPQHF; CDR3nt: TGTGCCAGCAGCCAAGGGGGCCAGGGTGGTCAGCCCCAGCATTTT; abundance: .; j_gene: TRBJ1-5; d_gene: .; v_gene: TRBV3-1/TRBV3-2
CDR3aa: CASSQGRRNEKLFF; CDR3nt: TGTGCCAGCAGCCAAGGACGGCGGAATGAAAAACTGTTTTTT; abundance: .; j_gene: TRBJ1-4; d_gene: .; v_gene: TRBV3-1/TRBV3-2
CDR3aa: CASSPRTSGTDTQYF; CDR3nt: TGTGCCAGCAGCCCCCGGACTAGCGGTACAGATACGCAGTATTTT; abundance: once; j_gene: TRBJ2-3; d_gene: TRBD2; v_gene: TRBV11-2
CDR3aa: CASSLEGQAGEQYF; CDR3nt: TGTGCCAGCAGCTTAGAGGGACAGGCAGGCGAGCAGTACTTC; abundance: .; j_gene: TRBJ2-7; d_gene: TRBD1; v_gene: TRBV5-4
CDR3aa: CASAGASGPQETQYF; CDR3nt: TGTGCCAGCGCAGGGGCTAGCGGGCCACAAGAGACCCAGTACTTC; abundance: .; j_gene: TRBJ2-5; d_gene: TRBD2; v_gene: TRBV6-6
CDR3aa: CASSRRDRGSGDRTDTQYF; CDR3nt: TGCGCCAGCAGCCGTCGGGACAGGGGTAGCGGGGACCGCACAGATACGCAGTATTTT; abundance: .; j_gene: TRBJ2-3; d_gene: TRBD1; v_gene: TRBV5-1
CDR3aa: CASRALAGGYTGELFF; CDR3nt: TGTGCCAGCAGGGCCTTGGCAGGGGGATACACCGGGGAGCTGTTTTTT; abundance: .; j_gene: TRBJ2-2; d_gene: TRBD1; v_gene: TRBV28
CDR3aa: CATRREPDYGYTF; CDR3nt: TGTGCCACGCGGAGGGAGCCAGACTATGGCTACACCTTC; abundance: .; j_gene: TRBJ1-2; d_gene: .; v_gene: TRBV6-6
CDR3aa: CATSDLLRTGANTEAFF; CDR3nt: TGTGCCACCAGTGATCTGCTTCGGACAGGGGCGAACACTGAAGCTTTCTTT; abundance: .; j_gene: TRBJ1-1; d_gene: TRBD1; v_gene: TRBV24-1
CDR3aa: CASSSTGLTYEQYF; CDR3nt: TGTGCCAGCAGTTCGACAGGACTGACCTACGAGCAGTACTTC; abundance: .; j_gene: TRBJ2-7; d_gene: .; v_gene: TRBV28
CDR3aa: CAWSVNSKETQYF; CDR3nt: TGTGCCTGGAGTGTAAACAGCAAAGAGACCCAGTACTTC; abundance: .; j_gene: TRBJ2-5; d_gene: .; v_gene: TRBV30
CDR3aa: CASSIDRGGPAANTGELFF; CDR3nt: TGTGCCAGTAGTATTGACAGGGGCGGCCCGGCAGCAAACACCGGGGAGCTGTTTTTT; abundance: .; j_gene: TRBJ2-2; d_gene: TRBD1; v_gene: TRBV19
CDR3aa: CASSLWTGTSGQRSYNEQFF; CDR3nt: TGCGCCAGCAGCTTGTGGACAGGTACTAGCGGGCAACGCTCCTACAATGAGCAGTTCTTC; abundance: .; j_gene: TRBJ2-1; d_gene: TRBD2; v_gene: TRBV5-1
CDR3aa: CASSKAGDRGLYVQYF; CDR3nt: TGTGCCAGTAGCAAGGCGGGGGACAGGGGCCTGTACGTCCAGTACTTC; abundance: .; j_gene: TRBJ2-5; d_gene: TRBD1; v_gene: TRBV19
CDR3aa: CASRRDSNSPLHF; CDR3nt: TGTGCCAGCAGGAGGGACAGCAATTCACCCCTCCACTTT; abundance: .; j_gene: TRBJ1-6; d_gene: TRBD1; v_gene: TRBV6-5
CDR3aa: CASSRRLAGGQETQYF; CDR3nt: TGTGCCAGCAGTCGAAGACTAGCGGGGGGACAAGAGACCCAGTACTTC; abundance: .; j_gene: TRBJ2-5; d_gene: TRBD2; v_gene: TRBV6-6
CDR3aa: CASLTKGQASYEQYF; CDR3nt: TGTGCCAGCCTAACCAAAGGACAGGCGTCTTACGAGCAGTACTTC; abundance: .; j_gene: TRBJ2-7; d_gene: TRBD1; v_gene: TRBV5-8
CDR3aa: CASSWGGTVRAETQYF; CDR3nt: TGTGCCAGCAGCTGGGGTGGGACTGTCAGGGCAGAGACCCAGTACTTC; abundance: .; j_gene: TRBJ2-5; d_gene: .; v_gene: TRBV6-2/TRBV6-3
CDR3aa: CASSLPSQETQYF; CDR3nt: TGCGCCAGCAGCTTGCCTAGCCAAGAGACCCAGTACTTC; abundance: .; j_gene: TRBJ2-5; d_gene: .; v_gene: TRBV5-1
CDR3aa: CASSMAGATYYGYTF; CDR3nt: TGTGCCAGTAGTATGGCAGGGGCCACCTACTATGGCTACACCTTC; abundance: .; j_gene: TRBJ1-2; d_gene: .; v_gene: TRBV19
CDR3aa: CASSLGLLGRTDTQYF; CDR3nt: TGTGCCAGCAGCTTAGGCCTACTGGGGCGCACAGATACGCAGTATTTT; abundance: .; j_gene: TRBJ2-3; d_gene: .; v_gene: TRBV13
CDR3aa: CASSSDRGAGELFF; CDR3nt: TGTGCCAGCAGCTCCGACAGGGGGGCCGGGGAGCTGTTTTTT; abundance: .; j_gene: TRBJ2-2; d_gene: TRBD1; v_gene: TRBV11-1
CDR3aa: CASGTSGDTQYF; CDR3nt: TGTGCCAGCGGGACTAGCGGGGATACGCAGTATTTT; abundance: few; j_gene: TRBJ2-3; d_gene: TRBD2; v_gene: TRBV12-3/TRBV12-4
CDR3aa: CASSLNRVQETQYF; CDR3nt: TGTGCCAGCAGCTTAAACAGGGTCCAAGAGACCCAGTACTTC; abundance: .; j_gene: TRBJ2-5; d_gene: .; v_gene: TRBV11-2
CDR3aa: CASSPQGAGNQPQHF; CDR3nt: TGTGCCAGCAGTCCACAGGGGGCCGGAAATCAGCCCCAGCATTTT; abundance: once; j_gene: TRBJ1-5; d_gene: TRBD1; v_gene: TRBV2
CDR3aa: CASSFGETDTQYF; CDR3nt: TGTGCCAGCAGCTTCGGGGAAACAGATACGCAGTATTTT; abundance: few; j_gene: TRBJ2-3; d_gene: .; v_gene: TRBV7-9
CDR3aa: CAISKRQGGTGNTIYF; CDR3nt: TGTGCCATCAGCAAAAGACAGGGCGGAACGGGAAACACCATATATTTT; abundance: .; j_gene: TRBJ1-3; d_gene: TRBD1; v_gene: TRBV10-3
CDR3aa: CASSIGSGGSSYNEQFF; CDR3nt: TGTGCCAGTAGTATAGGAAGCGGGGGGTCCTCCTACAATGAGCAGTTCTTC; abundance: .; j_gene: TRBJ2-1; d_gene: TRBD2; v_gene: TRBV19